A single TCR beta chain is shown here with its context. At least ten counts were recorded for this clonotype. This receptor's antigen is unknown. Per-nucleotide qualities are absent, and no much larger clonotype sits a single base away. V is reduced by 1 base and J by 2 bases, leaving a spacing of 9 bases between them. Spanning cysteine to phenylalanine, the CDR3 consists of 15 amino acids. Only the CDR3 region is kept as DNA, spanning 45 bases read in frame from base 1. CDR1 is given as LGHNA and CDR2 as YNFKEQ, both from the germline V gene. Ficoll-Paque density gradient centrifugation was used to isolate PBMCs. TCRdb records Illumina NovaSeq 6000 as the sequencer. cDNA libraries for TCRalpha and TCRbeta were prepared by 5'RACE using constant-segment primers, with sample barcodes and unique molecular identifiers added. Trizol reagent was used to extract RNA from every sample. The libraries were amplified in two PCR steps, and the second step added a second sample barcode and Illumina TruSeq adapters. Sequencing of libraries was performed on an Illumina NovaSeq with 2 x 150 bp paired-end reads. The original methods were these. With migec v1.2.7, reads were demultiplexed and then collapsed into UMI-guided consensus sequences. Using mixcr v2.1.11, the UMI consensuses were aligned to TRA and TRB V and J templates and assembled into clonotypes. Expanded or contracted clonotypes were those called significant by both edgeR and NoisET, with noise models trained on biological replicates. edgeR calls used a false discovery rate-adjusted p below 0.01 and a log2 fold-change threshold of 1. As an exploratory analysis of dynamics, max-normalized trajectories of the 1000 most abundant clonotypes were examined by PCA with hierarchical clustering. Separately sequenced CD4+ and CD8+ repertoires were used to assign the CD4 or CD8 phenotype of responding clones. TCRdb redid the processing of the public reads, applying fastp at Q25 and MiXCR, and retained in-frame beta chains. CDR3 protein duplicates are merged, each entry listing the most common genes and DNA. These V and J calls originate from TCRdb's pipeline instead of the authors' own analysis. The sample yields 200,000 to 300,000 distinct CDR3 sequences; around 15% were counted once. Roughly a fifth of the sample rests with the top ten.

These data come from a study of T-cell memory formation after mild COVID-19 (TCRdb year 2021). At the level of the whole study: TCR sequence clusters from the two donors were found to be largely donor specific. The cohort comprised two young, previously healthy adult volunteers, one female and one male. In a couple of donors, T-cell clones that expanded and contracted after mild COVID-19 were followed by sequencing TCRalpha and TCRbeta repertoires longitudinally. The research as a whole found: Balanced CD4/CD8 phenotypes were observed for clones contracting from day 15 to 85, whereas a bias towards CD4+ was observed for a second wave of clones expanding from day 15 to 37. The detection of some responding clones in pre-infection memory suggests that pre-existing cross-reactive memory T cells joined the SARS-CoV-2 response. Contracting CD4+ clones appeared mostly in the CM and EM memory subsets, whereas CD8+ clones were enriched in EMRA. Whether the second-wave clones peaking on day 37 were SARS-CoV-2 specific was not confirmed. Only a couple of mild cases were covered by the study, and larger cohorts that include severe cases with pre-infection samples were considered necessary.

Specimen: PBMCs or a T cell subset sorted from them (not recorded which). The rearrangement combines TRBV4-2 with TRBJ1-5; a weak D assignment points to TRBD1 (6 bases agree). This clonotype was sampled from a man aged 18 to 29 who had mild COVID-19 (a few samples of this study predate the infection). The sample titles of this study are shuffled in the database, so cell type and time point are left out; the donor was told from shared clones. The CDR3 corresponds to CASSQVRGGNQPQHF. The DNA is TGTGCCAGCAGCCAAGTGAGGGGGGGCAATCAGCCCCAGCATTTT.